Sequencing of this T cell receptor beta chain was carried out in a study of somatic mutations in cytotoxic T cells in rheumatoid arthritis. CDR3 length: 12 residues. Trimming cost V 7 bases and J 6 bases, with 13 bases left between them. Germline V gives CDR1 SNHLY, CDR2 FYNNEI. The method was immunoSEQ multiplex PCR; TCRdb's version includes in-frame clones alone and lacks a portion of them. The data contain roughly 10,000 clones, 75% to 80% of them singletons. This clone was observed once. Its specificity is unknown. Study results and caveats: Rheumatoid arthritis patients showed slight TRBV07 underrepresentation, unadjusted for multiple comparisons.

The source of this sequence is an adult with rheumatoid arthritis. The chain combines TRBV2 with TRBJ2-7, with a weak D call TRBD1 (5 bases). Sequenced input: CD8+ T cells sorted from blood. The DNA for the CDR3 is TGTGCCAGCACCCCTCAGGGTTCCGAGCAGTACTTC. This sequence encodes CASTPQGSEQYF.